Each of the 15 T cell receptor beta chains below was sequenced from the same sample in a study of T cells in Graves' hyperthyroidism and ophthalmopathy. Template material for amplifying TCR beta CDR3 regions consisted of RNA transcripts. The HTBI primer set drove a first-round RT-PCR of the TCR CDR3. TCRdb independently ran MiXCR on the multiplex PCR reads; one entry per CDR3 protein. The profile covers around 300,000 distinct CDR3 sequences, with about an eighth appearing a single time and 7.9% taken by the ten largest. Source material: blood. These receptors originate from a woman aged 40 to 50 with Graves' hyperthyroidism.

This clonotype was seen many times. The chain has TRBV5-5 and TRBJ1-1; D gene unclear. This CDR3 contains 14 residues. Per the germline V gene, CDR1 is SGHKS and CDR2 is YYEKEE (reference sequence). V was pared by 1 base and J by 4 bases, with 11 bases between. The CDR3 sequence is CASSLFWGTTEAFF. CDR3 nucleotides: TGTGCCAGCAGCTTGTTCTGGGGAACCACTGAAGCTTTCTTT.

This clonotype was observed many times. The chain joins TRBV5-6 to TRBJ1-3, with 9 positions matching TRBD1. Trimming removed 1 base from V and 2 bases from J; junction bases left unmatched: 7. CDR1 is SGHDT and CDR2 is YYEEEE in the germline V gene. This CDR3 spans 17 amino acids. The DNA of the CDR3 is TGTGCCAGCAGCTTGAATACAGGGGGCTTTCCTGGAAACACCATATATTTT. Its translation is CASSLNTGGFPGNTIYF.

This clonotype has just a few counts. V usage is TRBV16 and J usage is TRBJ2-3; D possibly corresponds to TRBD1 (6 bases). The length of the CDR3 is 15 residues. The germline V gene has CDR1 KGHSY and CDR2 FQNENV. Trimming removed 0 bases at V and 1 base at J, with 8 bases between. CDR3 in amino acids: CASSQSGQRTDTQYF. CDR3 nucleotides: TGTGCCAGCAGCCAATCGGGACAACGCACAGATACGCAGTATTTT.

This clonotype was observed many times. The rearrangement uses TRBV7-9 and TRBJ1-4; 7 bases match TRBD1. The germline CDR1 and CDR2 sequences are SEHNR and FQNEAQ (reference sequence). The CDR3 is made up of 14 amino acids. J gave up 6 bases and V 4 bases, and 5 bases lay outside the gene matches. For the CDR3, the DNA is TGTGCCAGCAGCTCGACAGGGTTGGATGAAAAACTGTTTTTT. Translation: CASSSTGLDEKLFF.

The V gene is TRBV5-1, the J gene TRBJ1-4; D is unclear. V lost 1 base and J lost 6, with 28 bases in between. Germline CDR1 reads SGHRS; CDR2 reads YFSETQ. The CDR3 loop spans 20 amino acids. The CDR3 coding sequence is TGCGCCAGCAGCTTGAGGTCGGGGTTCAAAGTCGGAGCGGAAGATGAAAAACTGTTTTTT. It is translated as CASSLRSGFKVGAEDEKLFF.

In its sample, this clonotype was seen many times. The chain is built from TRBV12-3 or TRBV12-4 and TRBJ2-5; possibly TRBD2 for D (6 bases). V lost 6 bases, J lost 13 bases, and 15 bases lay in between. The CDR3 runs 11 residues. DNA of the CDR3: TGTGCCAGCAGAGGACTAATTGGGGTGTACTTC. Amino acid sequence: CASRGLIGVYF.

This chain links TRBV9 with TRBJ2-2, with D possibly TRBD2 on 6 matching bases. Trimming took off 2 bases at V and 3 bases at J, with 14 bases between the two ends. Germline values: CDR1 SGDLS, CDR2 YYNGEE. This CDR3 spans 16 amino acids. The CDR3 DNA follows: TGTGCCAGCAGCGTGGCCGGGACTGGGTACACCGGGGAGCTGTTTTTT. Its translation is CASSVAGTGYTGELFF.

Of note for this clonotype: A much larger clone differs from this one at a single base, so this may be a read error. The gene calls are TRBV6-1 and TRBJ1-5; D may be TRBD1 (5 bases). Germline CDR1 MNHNS, CDR2 SASEGT. Deletions cut 6 bases from V and 5 bases from J, with 14 bases between. The CDR3 runs to 14 residues. In DNA, the CDR3 is TGTGCCAGCAGCGATACAAGGGGCCATCAGCCCCAGCATTTT. It translates to CASSDTRGHQPQHF.

This clonotype occurred many times. The J gene is TRBJ2-3, the V gene TRBV7-9; D is undetermined. This CDR3 spans 14 amino acids. Germline CDR1 and CDR2: SEHNR and FQNEAQ (reference sequence). The ends were cut back, 4 bases at V and 4 bases at J, with 12 bases in the middle. As DNA, the CDR3 is TGTGCCAGCAGCTCTACCCGGACCGCAGATACGCAGTATTTT. Protein product: CASSSTRTADTQYF.

This clonotype showed up many times. The J gene is TRBJ1-1, the V gene TRBV3-1; possibly TRBD1 for D (6 bases). The CDR3 is 13 amino acids. From germline, CDR1 is LGHDT and CDR2 YNNKEL (reference sequence). The V gene lost 10 bases and the J gene lost 5 bases, with 17 bases spanning the gap. For the CDR3, the DNA is TGTGCCACCACCTTGGGGGGGGCGACTGAAGCTTTCTTT. Encoded protein: CATTLGGATEAFF.

The chain joins TRBV5-1 to TRBJ2-7; D is unresolved. Trimming cost V 5 bases and J 3 bases, with 12 bases left between them. Per the germline V gene, CDR1 is SGHRS and CDR2 is YFSETQ. The CDR3 extends over 13 amino acids. The CDR3 reads CASSSPSNYEQYF. CDR3 bases: TGCGCCAGCAGTAGTCCCTCAAACTACGAGCAGTACTTC.

The V gene is TRBV20-1, the J gene TRBJ2-1, with 7 bases identical to TRBD1. This CDR3 contains 15 residues. Germline V CDR1 and CDR2: DFQATT, SNEGSKA (reference sequence). V was clipped by 3 bases and J by 9 bases; unmatched bases: 14. CDR3 sequence (DNA): TGCAGTGCTAGGGACCGTCAGACAGGGATGGGTGAGCAGTTCTTC. The encoded protein is CSARDRQTGMGEQFF.

This clonotype was observed at least ten times. The chain couples TRBV11-3 to TRBJ2-1; D unclear. Germline-derived CDR1 and CDR2 are SGHNT and YENEEA. V shed 0 bases and J shed 5 bases, with 5 bases lying between them. This CDR3 spans 13 amino acids. The CDR3 spells CASSLDWDNEQFF. CDR3 in DNA: TGTGCCAGCAGCTTAGACTGGGACAATGAGCAGTTCTTC.

This clonotype has at least ten counts. The CDR3 here is CASSFYGEGYTF. In DNA form, the CDR3 reads TGTGCCAGCAGTTTTTACGGGGAAGGCTACACCTTC. The rearrangement joins TRBV12-3 or TRBV12-4 to TRBJ1-2; D is undetermined. V lost 3 bases to trimming and J lost 8 bases, with 10 bases between them. The CDR3 totals 12 residues.

This clonotype was counted at least ten times. This chain links TRBV13 with TRBJ1-5; D is uncertain. Germline V gene sequence: CDR1 PRHDT, CDR2 FYEKMQ (reference sequence). Trimming shortened V by 4 bases and J by 6 bases, and 10 bases separated the two germline ends. The CDR3 has 13 amino acids. For the CDR3, the DNA is TGTGCCAGCAGCTCTGGACGGATTCAGCCCCAGCATTTT. Encoded protein: CASSSGRIQPQHF.